This T cell receptor beta chain was identified during a study of regulatory T cells in long-lasting Graves disease. The authors built TCR beta libraries using iRepertoire HTBI primers and Arm-PCR of CDR3 regions. TCRdb reprocessed the multiplex PCR reads with MiXCR, giving one entry per CDR3 protein. The repertoire consists of about 470,000 distinct CDR3 sequences, with roughly 20% occurring once and the leading ten covering less than 9%. The CDR3 has 16 amino acids. V lost 9 bases to trimming and J lost 3 bases; unmatched junction nucleotides: 11. Per germline, CDR1 MNHNS and CDR2 SASEGT. The table lists this clonotype with many counts. Specified time point: persistent/refractory GD, antithyroid drugs over 5 years with positive TRAb. The TCR library used RNA extracted from PBMCs.

The V call is TRBV6-1, the J call TRBJ1-1; 12 bases agree with TRBD1. The sample here was peripheral blood mononuclear cells (PBMCs), taken when the disease was refractory, from a patient treated with antithyroid drugs. This clonotype originated in a female donor with Graves disease. CDR3 sequence: CASGIGTGGGYTEAFF. The DNA for the CDR3 is TGTGCCAGTGGGATCGGGACAGGGGGCGGGTACACTGAAGCTTTCTTT.